The text below deals with one T cell receptor beta chain. Its antigen is unidentified. CDR3 length: 16 residues. TCRdb analysed the RACE reads with MiXCR anew, one entry per CDR3 protein. This sample has approximately 120,000 distinct CDR3 sequences, with 9.2% found just once. Indicated time point: patch test 2, 6 weeks after DPC sensitization. Sample treatment: therapeutic diphenylcyclopropenone sensitization with weekly scalp DPC. The sample comes from a study of human T cells and chemical hapten exposure. Study context: Chiefly female patients presented with alopecia areata, totalis or universalis. General study points: While controls formed fewer of them, expanded TCRs formed significantly more large CDR3 similarity clusters.

The chain combines TRBV21-1 with TRBJ1-5; TRBD1 was called by the table and not checked on the DNA. TRBV21-1 has pseudogene status. This clonotype was obtained from a middle-aged woman with alopecia areata. Some clones in this sample may be carry-over from other donors' samples. The sequenced sample was whole blood, obtained in connection with sensitization to the hapten diphenylcyclopropenone (DPC). CDR3 DNA: TGTGCCAGCAGCAAAGCAGGGGATTTGGGCAATCAGCCCCAGCATTTT. Its translation: CASSKAGDLGNQPQHF.